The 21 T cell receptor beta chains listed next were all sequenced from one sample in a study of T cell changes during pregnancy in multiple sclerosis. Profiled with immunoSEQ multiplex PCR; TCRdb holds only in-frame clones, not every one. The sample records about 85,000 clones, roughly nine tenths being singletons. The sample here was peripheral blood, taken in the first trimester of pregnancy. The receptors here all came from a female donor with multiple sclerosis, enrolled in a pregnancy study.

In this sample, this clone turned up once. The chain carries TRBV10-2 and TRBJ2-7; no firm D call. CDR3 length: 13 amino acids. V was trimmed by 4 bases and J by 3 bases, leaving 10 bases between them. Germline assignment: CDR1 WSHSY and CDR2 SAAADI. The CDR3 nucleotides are TGCGCCAGCAGTGGTGCCGGTTTCTACGAGCAGTACTTC. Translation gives CASSGAGFYEQYF.

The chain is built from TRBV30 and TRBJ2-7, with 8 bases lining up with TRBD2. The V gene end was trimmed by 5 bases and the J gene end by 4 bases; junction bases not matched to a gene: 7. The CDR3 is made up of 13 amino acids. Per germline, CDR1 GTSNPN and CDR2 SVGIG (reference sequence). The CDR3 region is CAWEDSGAYEQYF. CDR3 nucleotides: TGTGCCTGGGAGGATAGCGGGGCTTACGAGCAGTACTTC.

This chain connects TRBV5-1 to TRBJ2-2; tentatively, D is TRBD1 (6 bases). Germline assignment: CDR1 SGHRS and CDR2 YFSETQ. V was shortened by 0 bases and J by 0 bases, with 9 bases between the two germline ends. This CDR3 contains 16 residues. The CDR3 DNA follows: TGCGCCAGCAGCTTGGGGGCAGGGGCGAACACCGGGGAGCTGTTTTTT. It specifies CASSLGAGANTGELFF.

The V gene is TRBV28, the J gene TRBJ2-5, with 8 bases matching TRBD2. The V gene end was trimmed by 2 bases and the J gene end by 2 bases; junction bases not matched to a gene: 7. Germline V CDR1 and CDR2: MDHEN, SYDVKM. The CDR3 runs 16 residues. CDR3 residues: CASSLASGRGQETQYF. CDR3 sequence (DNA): TGTGCCAGCAGTTTAGCCAGCGGGAGAGGGCAAGAGACCCAGTACTTC.

CDR3 sequence reads: CASSGRRGSSYEQYF. The CDR3 nucleotides are TGTGCCAGCAGTGGTCGCCGGGGGAGCTCCTACGAGCAGTACTTC. J is TRBJ2-7 and V is TRBV6-5, with D tentatively TRBD2 (6 bases). The V end lost 5 bases, the J end lost 0 bases, and 14 bases lay between the germline ends. The CDR3 covers 15 residues. Looked up from germline, CDR1 is MNHEY and CDR2 is SVGAGI.

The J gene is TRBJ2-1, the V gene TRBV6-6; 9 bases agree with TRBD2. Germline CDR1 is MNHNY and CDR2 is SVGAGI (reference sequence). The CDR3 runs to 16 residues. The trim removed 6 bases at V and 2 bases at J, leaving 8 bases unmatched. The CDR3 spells CASRAGTSHPYNEQFF. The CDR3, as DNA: TGTGCCAGCAGAGCCGGGACTAGCCACCCCTACAATGAGCAGTTCTTC.

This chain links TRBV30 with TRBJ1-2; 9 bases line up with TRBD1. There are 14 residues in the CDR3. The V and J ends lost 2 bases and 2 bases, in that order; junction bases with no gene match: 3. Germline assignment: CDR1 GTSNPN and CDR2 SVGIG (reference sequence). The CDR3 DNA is TGTGCCTGGAGTCGAGACAGGGGGAACTATGGCTACACCTTC. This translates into CAWSRDRGNYGYTF.

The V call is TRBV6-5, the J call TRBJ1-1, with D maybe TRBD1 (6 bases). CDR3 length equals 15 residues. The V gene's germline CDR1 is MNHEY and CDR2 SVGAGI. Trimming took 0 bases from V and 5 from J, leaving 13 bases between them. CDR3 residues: CASSYSSGGGTEAFF. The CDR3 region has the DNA TGTGCCAGCAGTTACTCGAGCGGGGGCGGGACTGAAGCTTTCTTT.

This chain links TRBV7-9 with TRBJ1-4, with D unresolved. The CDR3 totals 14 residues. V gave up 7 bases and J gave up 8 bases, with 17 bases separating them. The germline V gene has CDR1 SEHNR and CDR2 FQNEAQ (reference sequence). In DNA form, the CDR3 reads TGTGCCAGCAACCCCCCCGGGGAGGAGGAAAAACTGTTTTTT. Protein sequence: CASNPPGEEEKLFF.

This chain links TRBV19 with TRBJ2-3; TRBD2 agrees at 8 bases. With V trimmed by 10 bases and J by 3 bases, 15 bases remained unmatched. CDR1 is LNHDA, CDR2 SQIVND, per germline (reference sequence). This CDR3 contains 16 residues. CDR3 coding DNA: TGTGCCACCAAGTTCAGCGGGAGAGCCCAGACAGATACGCAGTATTTT. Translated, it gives CATKFSGRAQTDTQYF.

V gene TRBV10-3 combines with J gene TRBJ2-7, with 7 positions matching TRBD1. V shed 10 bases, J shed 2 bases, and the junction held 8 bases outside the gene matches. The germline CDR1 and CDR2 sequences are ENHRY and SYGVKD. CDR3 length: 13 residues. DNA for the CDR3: TGTGCCACAAGGACAGGCGGAACCTACGAGCAGTACTTC. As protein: CATRTGGTYEQYF.

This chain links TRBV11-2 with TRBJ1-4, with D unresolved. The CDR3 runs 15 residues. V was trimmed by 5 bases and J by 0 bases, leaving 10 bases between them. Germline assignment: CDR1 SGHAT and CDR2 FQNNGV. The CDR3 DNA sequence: TGTGCCAGCAGCCGCATGAGGGCAACTAATGAAAAACTGTTTTTT. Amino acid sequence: CASSRMRATNEKLFF. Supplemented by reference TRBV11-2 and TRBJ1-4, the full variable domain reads EAGVAQSPRYKIIEKRQSVAFWCNPISGHATLYWYQQILGQGPKLLIQFQNNGVVDDSQLPKDRFSAERLKGVDSTLKIQPAKLEDSAVYLCASSRMRATNEKLFFGSGTQLSVL.

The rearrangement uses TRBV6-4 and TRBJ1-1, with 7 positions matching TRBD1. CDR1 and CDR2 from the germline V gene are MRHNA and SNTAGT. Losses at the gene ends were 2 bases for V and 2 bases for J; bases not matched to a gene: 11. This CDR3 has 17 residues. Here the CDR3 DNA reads TGTGCCAGCAGTGACGTCAAACGTGGGACAGTTAACACTGAAGCTTTCTTT. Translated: CASSDVKRGTVNTEAFF.

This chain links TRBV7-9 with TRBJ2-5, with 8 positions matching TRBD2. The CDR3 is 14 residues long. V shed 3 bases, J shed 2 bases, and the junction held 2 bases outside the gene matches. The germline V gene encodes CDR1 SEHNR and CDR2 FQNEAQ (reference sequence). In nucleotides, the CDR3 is TGTGCCAGCAGCTTTAGCGGGACTCAAGAGACCCAGTACTTC. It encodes CASSFSGTQETQYF. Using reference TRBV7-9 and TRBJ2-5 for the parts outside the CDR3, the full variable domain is DTGVSQNPRHKITKRGQNVTFRCDPISEHNRLYWYRQTLGQGPEFLTYFQNEAQLEKSRLLSDRFSAERPKGSFSTLEIQRTEQGDSAMYLCASSFSGTQETQYFGPGTRLLVL.

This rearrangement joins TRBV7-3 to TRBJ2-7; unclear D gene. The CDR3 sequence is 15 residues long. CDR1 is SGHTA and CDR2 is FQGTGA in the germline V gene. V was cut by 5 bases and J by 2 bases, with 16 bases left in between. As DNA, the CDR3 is TGTGCCAGCAGCGATTCCCCTGCGGCTGCCTACGAGCAGTACTTC. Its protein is CASSDSPAAAYEQYF.

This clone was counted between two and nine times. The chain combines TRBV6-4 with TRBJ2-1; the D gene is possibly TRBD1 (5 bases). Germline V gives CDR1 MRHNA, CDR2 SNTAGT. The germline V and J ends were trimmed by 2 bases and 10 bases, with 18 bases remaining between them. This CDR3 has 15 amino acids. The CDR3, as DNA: TGTGCCAGCAGTGACACCTTGGACATTTCAGGGGAGCAGTTCTTC. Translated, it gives CASSDTLDISGEQFF.

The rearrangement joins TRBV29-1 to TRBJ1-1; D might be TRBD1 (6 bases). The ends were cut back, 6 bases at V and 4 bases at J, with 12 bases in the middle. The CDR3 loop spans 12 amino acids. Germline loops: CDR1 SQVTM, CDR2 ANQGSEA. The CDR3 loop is CSVQTGTTEAFF. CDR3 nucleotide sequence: TGCAGCGTACAAACAGGGACCACTGAAGCTTTCTTT.

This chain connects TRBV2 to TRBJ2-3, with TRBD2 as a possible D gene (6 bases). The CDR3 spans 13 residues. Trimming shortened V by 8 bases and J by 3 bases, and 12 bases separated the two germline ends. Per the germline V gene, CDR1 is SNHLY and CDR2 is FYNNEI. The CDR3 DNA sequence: TGTGCCAGCCGGGTGCGGGGAACAGATACGCAGTATTTT. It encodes CASRVRGTDTQYF.

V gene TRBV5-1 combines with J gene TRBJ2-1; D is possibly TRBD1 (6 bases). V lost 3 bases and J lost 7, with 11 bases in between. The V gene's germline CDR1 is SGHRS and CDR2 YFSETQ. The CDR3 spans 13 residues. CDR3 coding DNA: TGCGCCAGCAGCTCCGGACAGCCTAATGAGCAGTTCTTC. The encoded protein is CASSSGQPNEQFF. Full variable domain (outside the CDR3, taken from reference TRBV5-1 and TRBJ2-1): KAGVTQTPRYLIKTRGQQVTLSCSPISGHRSVSWYQQTPGQGLQFLFEYFSETQRNKGNFPGRFSGRQFSNSRSEMNVSTLELGDSALYLCASSSGQPNEQFFGPGTRLTVL.

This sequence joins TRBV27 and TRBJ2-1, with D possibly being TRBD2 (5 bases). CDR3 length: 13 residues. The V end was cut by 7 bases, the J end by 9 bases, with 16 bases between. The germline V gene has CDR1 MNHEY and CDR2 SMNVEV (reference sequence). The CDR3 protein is CASISDFYGEQFF. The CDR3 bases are TGTGCCAGCATTTCGGACTTCTACGGTGAGCAGTTCTTC.

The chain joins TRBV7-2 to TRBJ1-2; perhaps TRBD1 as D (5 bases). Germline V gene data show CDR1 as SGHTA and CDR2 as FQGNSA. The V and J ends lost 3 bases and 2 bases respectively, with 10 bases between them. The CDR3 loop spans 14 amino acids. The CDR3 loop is CASSFQRGNYGYTF. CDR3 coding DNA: TGTGCCAGCAGCTTCCAGCGGGGCAACTATGGCTACACCTTC.